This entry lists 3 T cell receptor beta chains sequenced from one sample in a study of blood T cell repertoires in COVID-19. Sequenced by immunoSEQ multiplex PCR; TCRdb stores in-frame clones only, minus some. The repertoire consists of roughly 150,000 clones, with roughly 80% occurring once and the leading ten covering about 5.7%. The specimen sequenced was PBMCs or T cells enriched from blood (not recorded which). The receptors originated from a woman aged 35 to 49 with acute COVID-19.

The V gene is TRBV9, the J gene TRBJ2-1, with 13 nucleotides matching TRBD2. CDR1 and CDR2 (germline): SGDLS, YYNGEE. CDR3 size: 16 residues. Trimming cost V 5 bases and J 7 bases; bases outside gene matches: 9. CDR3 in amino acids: CASSRLAGGLLNEQFF. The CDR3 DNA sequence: TGTGCCAGCAGTAGACTAGCGGGAGGCCTCTTGAATGAGCAGTTCTTC.

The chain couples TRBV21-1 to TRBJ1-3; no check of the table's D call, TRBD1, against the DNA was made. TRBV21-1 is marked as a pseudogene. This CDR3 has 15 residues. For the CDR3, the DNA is TGTGCCAGCAGCAAAGGTGGGACAGGGGTAAACACCATATATTTT. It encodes CASSKGGTGVNTIYF.

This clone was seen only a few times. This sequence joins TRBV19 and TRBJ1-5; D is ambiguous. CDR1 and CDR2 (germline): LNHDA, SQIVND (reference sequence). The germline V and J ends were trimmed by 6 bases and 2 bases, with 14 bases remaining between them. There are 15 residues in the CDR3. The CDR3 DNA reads TGTGCCAGTAGGCCAAACTGGTCGGGCAATCAGCCCCAGCATTTT. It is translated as CASRPNWSGNQPQHF.